Below, one T cell receptor beta chain is given with its context. Its antigen remains unidentified. Germline V gene data show CDR1 as MGHDK and CDR2 as SYGVNS. The germline V and J ends were trimmed by 1 base and 5 bases, with 9 bases remaining between them. CDR3 size: 14 residues. This entry comes from a study of cytomegalovirus exposure and HLA in healthy donors. Study summary: Findings of an earlier analysis included roughly 110 million unique TCR beta sequences from roughly 180 million T cells. Study-wide findings and caveats: Indistinguishable V segments such as TRBV6-2 and TRBV6-3 were excluded.

With 60 Vbeta and 13 Jbeta primers, the PCR was carried out. The table came from immunoSEQ multiplex PCR; TCRdb's copy has only in-frame clones and leaves some out. The sample lists around 100,000 clones, 76% occurring once. Though nominally healthy at sampling, donors likely had unrecorded immune exposures. This sequence originates from a young woman in good health and CMV-seropositive. This sequence joins TRBV25-1 and TRBJ1-5; D unclear. Input material: PBMCs. The CDR3 nucleotides read TGTGCCAGCAGTGAATCGGCGACTGATCAGCCCCAGCATTTT. It translates to CASSESATDQPQHF.